Listed here are 26 T cell receptor beta chains from one sample, sequenced in a study of OX40 agonist ivuxolimab in advanced cancers. Here immunoSEQ multiplex PCR was the method, and the copy in TCRdb shows in-frame clones only, minus some. The profile shows 45,000 to 50,000 clones, roughly 77% of them singletons. Sequenced here: CD4+ or CD8+ T cells sorted from blood, sampled in a trial of the OX40 agonist ivuxolimab. The receptors stem from an adult with an advanced solid tumor such as melanoma, head and neck, liver or kidney cancer.

The gene calls are TRBV15 and TRBJ1-5; D may be TRBD1 (5 bases). Germline CDR1 is LNHNV and CDR2 is YYDKDF (reference sequence). The V gene lost 0 bases and the J gene lost 4 bases, with 10 bases spanning the gap. This CDR3 contains 15 residues. The CDR3 DNA reads as TGTGCCACCAGCAGAGATATAGGGGCAAATCAGCCCCAGCATTTT. It specifies CATSRDIGANQPQHF. The whole variable domain, filled in from reference TRBV15 and TRBJ1-5, reads DAMVIQNPRYQVTQFGKPVTLSCSQTLNHNVMYWYQQKSSQAPKLLFHYYDKDFNNEADTPDNFQSRRPNTSFCFLDIRSPGLGDTAMYLCATSRDIGANQPQHFGDGTRLSIL.

The rearrangement joins TRBV30 to TRBJ1-6; 8 bases align to TRBD1. Germline lookup yields CDR1 GTSNPN and CDR2 SVGIG (reference sequence). This CDR3 comprises 14 residues. V gave up 4 bases and J gave up 10 bases; unmatched junction bases: 9. The CDR3 sequence: CAWTRLTGESPLHF. CDR3 DNA: TGTGCCTGGACCCGACTGACAGGGGAATCACCCCTCCACTTT.

The V and J genes are TRBV7-2 and TRBJ2-3; 11 bases fit TRBD2. Trimming removed 4 bases from V and 6 bases from J; junction bases left unmatched: 9. There are 16 residues in the CDR3. CDR1 SGHTA and CDR2 FQGNSA come from the germline V gene. The CDR3 protein is CASSWQLAGANDTQYF. Here the CDR3 DNA reads TGTGCCAGCAGCTGGCAACTAGCGGGAGCGAACGATACGCAGTATTTT.

This clone was detected once. The conserved final phenylalanine or tryptophan is absent from the CDR3, which likely points to a read error. V is TRBV6-6 and J is TRBJ1-1; 9 positions agree with TRBD1. The V gene's germline CDR1 is MNHNY and CDR2 SVGAGI (reference sequence). CDR3 size: 14 residues. Trimming removed 5 bases from V and 6 bases from J; junction bases left unmatched: 7. This CDR3 is CASSRDRAGAEAFL. The DNA for the CDR3 is TGTGCCAGCAGTCGGGACAGGGCGGGGGCTGAAGCTTTCCTT.

Only one count was recorded for this clone. The V call is TRBV18, the J call TRBJ2-1; D possibly matches TRBD1 or TRBD2 (5 bases each). V was pared by 2 bases and J by 7 bases, with 9 bases between. The CDR3 is 13 amino acids. In germline, CDR1 is KGHSH, CDR2 LQKENI. This CDR3 is CASSPGTENEQFF. The CDR3 region has the DNA TGTGCCAGCTCACCAGGGACGGAGAATGAGCAGTTCTTC. Supplemented by reference TRBV18 and TRBJ2-1, the full variable domain reads NAGVMQNPRHLVRRRGQEARLRCSPMKGHSHVYWYRQLPEEGLKFMVYLQKENIIDESGMPKERFSAEFPKEGPSILRIQQVVRGDSAAYFCASSPGTENEQFFGPGTRLTVL.

The chain has TRBV15 and TRBJ1-2; unclear D gene. V was shortened by 1 base and J by 8 bases, with 17 bases between the two germline ends. Germline loops: CDR1 LNHNV, CDR2 YYDKDF (reference sequence). The CDR3 is 15 residues long. The CDR3 DNA follows: TGTGCCACCAGCAGAGCGAGAGCGTCCCCCCAGGGCTACACCTTC. This translates into CATSRARASPQGYTF.

This clone occurred once. V usage is TRBV12-5 and J usage is TRBJ2-2, with D unresolved. CDR1 LGHNT and CDR2 FRNRAP come from the germline V gene. The CDR3 is made up of 15 amino acids. Trimming took 1 base from V and 0 from J, leaving 6 bases between them. CDR3 DNA sequence: TGTGCTAGTGGTTTGGGGCAACCGAACACCGGGGAGCTGTTTTTT. Translating gives CASGLGQPNTGELFF.

The gene calls are TRBV29-1 and TRBJ1-2; 9 bases map to TRBD1. The germline CDR1 and CDR2 sequences are SQVTM and ANQGSEA. Unmatched junction bases numbered 7, after V lost 3 bases and J lost 8 bases. The CDR3 is made up of 13 amino acids. The CDR3 spells CSVERTGAIGYTF. CDR3 coding DNA: TGCAGCGTTGAGAGGACAGGGGCGATCGGCTACACCTTC.

This chain connects TRBV25-1 to TRBJ2-1; D ambiguous. V was cut by 8 bases and J by 5 bases, with 16 bases left in between. The germline V gene encodes CDR1 MGHDK and CDR2 SYGVNS. This CDR3 region has 14 residues. Here the CDR3 DNA reads TGTGCCAGCGAACCCCTGACCGAGCACAATGAGCAGTTCTTC. Translated: CASEPLTEHNEQFF.

The V and J genes are TRBV9 and TRBJ2-3; maybe TRBD2 (5 bases). The CDR3 spans 14 residues. Looked up from germline, CDR1 is SGDLS and CDR2 is YYNGEE. Trimming pared 4 bases from V and 4 bases from J, leaving 13 bases between. The CDR3 sequence is CASSPGNIADTQYF. The CDR3, as DNA: TGTGCCAGCAGCCCCGGGAATATTGCAGATACGCAGTATTTT.

In this sample, this clone turned up once. The J gene is TRBJ1-5, the V gene TRBV28; TRBD1 matches 9 bases. The CDR3 consists of 17 residues. V lost 4 bases, J lost 3 bases, and 10 bases stayed unmatched. CDR1 MDHEN and CDR2 SYDVKM come from the germline V gene. The CDR3 sequence is CASSSLTGQGFNQPQHF. The CDR3 DNA follows: TGTGCCAGCAGTTCGTTAACGGGACAGGGCTTCAATCAGCCCCAGCATTTT.

The rearrangement joins TRBV5-5 to TRBJ1-2, with D unresolved. The CDR3 consists of 16 residues. Germline V gives CDR1 SGHKS, CDR2 YYEKEE (reference sequence). The germline V and J ends were trimmed by 5 bases and 5 bases, with 22 bases remaining between them. Written as DNA, the CDR3 is TGTGCCAGCAGGGAGACTGACTGGACTGACCGATATGGCTACACCTTC. Translating it yields CASRETDWTDRYGYTF.

This clone is classed as medium-sized (0.01 to 0.1%). This chain joins TRBV10-1 and TRBJ1-1; 7 positions agree with TRBD1. This CDR3 contains 15 residues. Germline V gene lookup returns CDR1 WNHNN and CDR2 SYGVQD (reference sequence). V gave up 5 bases and J gave up 4 bases; unmatched junction bases: 10. For the CDR3, the DNA is TGCGCCAGCAGTATGGCAAGGACAGGCAGCACTGAAGCTTTCTTT. Translated, it gives CASSMARTGSTEAFF.

This clone was counted a few times. The chain combines TRBV6-1 with TRBJ1-4; no definite D call. V was clipped by 6 bases and J by 5 bases, with 4 bases between them. The CDR3 is 11 amino acids. Germline assignment: CDR1 MNHNS and CDR2 SASEGT. The CDR3 sequence is CASRVNEKLFF. CDR3 nucleotides: TGTGCCAGCAGGGTCAATGAAAAACTGTTTTTT.

The chain uses TRBV19 and TRBJ1-5; D perhaps matches TRBD1 (6 bases). Trimming took off 7 bases at V and 7 bases at J, with 17 bases between the two ends. Germline V gene data show CDR1 as LNHDA and CDR2 as SQIVND (reference sequence). This CDR3 region has 14 residues. The CDR3 region is CASTLDRLDQPQHF. In DNA, the CDR3 is TGTGCCAGTACTCTTGACAGGCTTGACCAGCCCCAGCATTTT.

CDR3 bases: TGTGCCAGTAGTGAGGCCGGGGGTAGAGCCTACGAGCAGTACTTC. Translating it yields CASSEAGGRAYEQYF. The chain combines TRBV19 with TRBJ2-7; perhaps TRBD2 as D (6 bases). The germline V and J ends were trimmed by 5 bases and 2 bases, with 16 bases remaining between them. The germline CDR1 and CDR2 sequences are LNHDA and SQIVND (reference sequence). CDR3 length: 15 residues.

The chain carries TRBV7-9 and TRBJ2-3, with no clear D. Deletions cut 5 bases from V and 2 bases from J, with 14 bases between. This CDR3 contains 15 residues. Germline values: CDR1 SEHNR, CDR2 FQNEAQ (reference sequence). CDR3 sequence (DNA): TGTGCCAGCAGCGTACTCCTGGGGATCACAGATACGCAGTATTTT. As protein: CASSVLLGITDTQYF. The complete variable domain, with remaining parts taken from reference TRBV7-9 and TRBJ2-3, reads DTGVSQNPRHKITKRGQNVTFRCDPISEHNRLYWYRQTLGQGPEFLTYFQNEAQLEKSRLLSDRFSAERPKGSFSTLEIQRTEQGDSAMYLCASSVLLGITDTQYFGPGTRLTVL.

The sample holds one count of this clone. The chain joins TRBV7-2 to TRBJ1-5; unclear D gene. The CDR3 extends over 15 amino acids. The ends were cut back, 1 base at V and 4 bases at J, with 11 bases in the middle. Germline V gene lookup returns CDR1 SGHTA and CDR2 FQGNSA. The CDR3 sequence is CASSLGRPYNQPQHF. CDR3 nucleotide sequence: TGTGCCAGCAGCTTAGGGAGGCCCTATAATCAGCCCCAGCATTTT.

J is TRBJ1-5 and V is TRBV4-3, with a weak D call TRBD1 (6 bases). Trimming took off 0 bases at V and 8 bases at J, with 14 bases between the two ends. This CDR3 comprises 15 residues. CDR1 LGHNA and CDR2 YSLEER come from the germline V gene. The CDR3 loop is CASSQDLRGHEPQHF. The CDR3 DNA reads TGCGCCAGCAGCCAAGATCTCCGGGGGCATGAGCCCCAGCATTTT.

The chain uses TRBV7-2 and TRBJ2-7, with 7 bases aligning to TRBD1. The germline V gene has CDR1 SGHTA and CDR2 FQGNSA. V lost 8 bases to trimming and J lost 6 bases; unmatched junction nucleotides: 13. The CDR3 contains 14 residues. CDR3 sequence (DNA): TGTGCCAGCGTCAAGGGGAGACAGGGTGTCGAGCAGTACTTC. Its translation: CASVKGRQGVEQYF.

This clone was found once. The chain has TRBV7-2 and TRBJ1-3; a weak D match, TRBD1 (5 bases). Germline lookup yields CDR1 SGHTA and CDR2 FQGNSA. Trimming stripped 3 bases from V and 0 bases from J, with 12 bases between. CDR3 length: 16 residues. The CDR3 DNA is TGTGCCAGCAGCTTGGGGGACCCAGGCTCTGGAAACACCATATATTTT. This encodes CASSLGDPGSGNTIYF.

This clone counts as medium-sized. J is TRBJ2-7 and V is TRBV4-1, with 8 nucleotides matching TRBD2. Per germline, CDR1 MGHRA and CDR2 YSYEKL. V was pared by 4 bases and J by 3 bases, with 5 bases of the junction left unmatched. This CDR3 region has 14 residues. Written as DNA, the CDR3 is TGCGCCAGCAGCCCGGGGACTAGAAACTACGAGCAGTACTTC. Residues: CASSPGTRNYEQYF.

The genes are TRBV7-9 and TRBJ1-3; D remains unclear. The CDR3 has 16 residues. V shed 3 bases and J shed 4 bases, with 16 bases lying between them. The germline V gene encodes CDR1 SEHNR and CDR2 FQNEAQ (reference sequence). In nucleotides, the CDR3 is TGTGCCAGCAGCTTCAGCTCCATCGTACCCGGAAACACCATATATTTT. This gives the protein CASSFSSIVPGNTIYF.

This clone was seen only a few times. This chain uses TRBV11-2 with TRBJ1-2; D uncertain. The CDR3 consists of 14 residues. Per germline, CDR1 SGHAT and CDR2 FQNNGV. The germline V and J ends were trimmed by 0 bases and 4 bases, with 9 bases remaining between them. The CDR3 DNA reads TGTGCCAGCAGCTTAGATTCTAGCGTCTATGGCTACACCTTC. This translates into CASSLDSSVYGYTF. Supplemented by reference TRBV11-2 and TRBJ1-2, the full variable domain reads EAGVAQSPRYKIIEKRQSVAFWCNPISGHATLYWYQQILGQGPKLLIQFQNNGVVDDSQLPKDRFSAERLKGVDSTLKIQPAKLEDSAVYLCASSLDSSVYGYTFGSGTRLTVV.

This clone was recorded once. This sequence joins TRBV10-1 and TRBJ1-6; no clear D. The germline gives CDR1 WNHNN, CDR2 SYGVQD (reference sequence). The V gene lost 5 bases and the J gene lost 7 bases, with 15 bases spanning the gap. The CDR3 sequence is 15 residues long. The CDR3 sequence is CASSPGTDFNSPLHF. The CDR3 DNA follows: TGCGCCAGCAGTCCCGGAACCGATTTCAATTCACCCCTCCACTTT.

The chain is built from TRBV27 and TRBJ2-1; 14 bases map to TRBD2. From germline, CDR1 is MNHEY and CDR2 SMNVEV (reference sequence). This CDR3 is 16 amino acids long. Trimming took 4 bases from V and 7 from J; bases not matched to a gene: 6. The CDR3 protein is CASSSWTSGRKNEQFF. As DNA, the CDR3 is TGTGCCAGCAGTTCCTGGACTAGCGGGAGGAAAAATGAGCAGTTCTTC.